This T cell receptor (beta chain) was observed in a study of T cell clonality in common variable immunodeficiency. Study-wide results and limits: Common variable immunodeficiency TCR beta sequences reportedly had fewer deletions and N-nucleotide insertions. Authors noted CVID clonality's cause needs subpopulation repertoire sequencing.

The germline V gene encodes CDR1 LNHDA and CDR2 SQIVND (reference sequence). The CDR3 runs 15 residues. V was clipped by 5 bases and J by 5 bases; unmatched bases: 6. A note on this clone: Its antigen is not identified. The CDR3 end falls 3 residues outside the read, so it is completed with the germline J gene.

The data were produced by immunoSEQ multiplex PCR, yet TCRdb's version contains in-frame clones alone and is incomplete. The sample gives about 35,000 clones, none seen only once, and the top ten clones hold about 6.7%. The chain is built from TRBV19 and TRBJ2-1, with TRBD2 matching over 10 bases. The sequence was collected from a human donor with common variable immunodeficiency. The sequencing sample was made of peripheral blood mononuclear cells. CDR3 protein: CASSPLAGANNEQFF. CDR3 bases read: TGTGCCAGTAGTCCCCTAGCGGGGGCAAACAATGAG.